This T cell receptor beta chain was retrieved from a study of identical twins. General observations from the study: Compared with unrelated sharing, twin-shared out-of-frame alpha sequences had more low-probability sequences. Part of the zero-insertion signal could reflect confounding by invariant MAIT and iNKT cells.

The donors were all healthy and Caucasian. V lost 6 bases and J 8 bases, leaving 13 bases between the germline ends. This CDR3 is 13 amino acids long. One entry per CDR3 protein results from TCRdb running MiXCR on the 5' RACE reads. This sample has just under 650,000 distinct CDR3 sequences, with 7% to 7.5% found just once. This clonotype was observed a handful of times. Its antigen is unidentified. These data were likewise used in another study, on yellow fever vaccine responses in identical twins. That study reports: Reported findings indicate that twins' vaccine T cell responses seemed partially convergent, partially personalized.

This receptor was obtained from a woman in her late teens or twenties in good health. The chain joins TRBV12-3 or TRBV12-4 to TRBJ1-4, with D tentatively TRBD1 (5 bases). The sample comprised PBMCs. The CDR3 reads CASREGLGEKLFF. CDR3 coding DNA: TGTGCCAGCAGGGAGGGGTTAGGCGAAAAACTGTTTTTT.